Following are 27 T cell receptor beta chains from one sample sequenced in a study of beta chain features in type 1 diabetes. Sequenced material consisted of expressed TCRB transcripts (all of the isolated RNA was reverse transcribed). The method was immunoSEQ multiplex PCR; TCRdb's version includes in-frame clones alone and lacks a portion of them. The data hold around 44,000 clones, with roughly 50% observed a single time. The specimen sequenced was stem cell memory CD4+ T cells from blood. These receptors all stem from a woman between 25 and 40 years old in good health.

V usage is TRBV7-9 and J usage is TRBJ1-2; D unclear. Looked up from germline, CDR1 is SEHNR and CDR2 is FQNEAQ (reference sequence). V gave up 0 bases and J gave up 5 bases, with 7 bases separating them. The CDR3 consists of 13 residues. The CDR3 nucleotides are TGTGCCAGCAGCTTAGCAGTAGAGTATGGCTACACCTTC. Its protein is CASSLAVEYGYTF.

The chain has TRBV28 and TRBJ1-4; TRBD1 agrees at 10 bases. CDR1 MDHEN and CDR2 SYDVKM come from the germline V gene. The V and J ends lost 5 bases and 3 bases, in that order; junction bases with no gene match: 9. CDR3 length: 17 residues. CDR3 DNA sequence: TGTGCCAGCAGTCCAGGGACAGGGGTATTGGCTAATGAAAAACTGTTTTTT. It is translated as CASSPGTGVLANEKLFF. The variable domain in full, completed from reference TRBV28 and TRBJ1-4, reads DVKVTQSSRYLVKRTGEKVFLECVQDMDHENMFWYRQDPGLGLRLIYFSYDVKMKEKGDIPEGYSVSREKKERFSLILESASTNQTSMYLCASSPGTGVLANEKLFFGSGTQLSVL.

V usage is TRBV18 and J usage is TRBJ2-7, with TRBD1 matching over 9 bases. With 4 bases clipped from V and 0 bases from J, the junction kept 7 bases outside the gene matches. The CDR3 sequence is 16 residues long. The V gene's germline CDR1 is KGHSH and CDR2 LQKENI. The CDR3 region has the DNA TGTGCCAGCTCACTGTCCATGGACAGGGGCTCCTACGAGCAGTACTTC. This gives the protein CASSLSMDRGSYEQYF.

This clone turned up a few times. The DNA for the CDR3 is TGTGCCAGCAGCCGCCAGACAGGGGGAGGAAACACCATATATTTT. This gives the protein CASSRQTGGGNTIYF. This sequence joins TRBV16 and TRBJ1-3, with 9 bases matching TRBD1. This CDR3 is built from 15 residues. CDR1 and CDR2 (germline): KGHSY, FQNENV. Trimming at V came to 4 bases and at J to 4 bases, leaving 5 bases not matched to a gene.

The genes are TRBV6-6 and TRBJ2-7; 7 bases match TRBD1. V was pared by 6 bases and J by 3 bases, with 11 bases of the junction left unmatched. Germline V gene data show CDR1 as MNHNY and CDR2 as SVGAGI (reference sequence). This CDR3 has 15 amino acids. For the CDR3, the DNA is TGTGCCAGCAGCCTTCAGGGACAGCGCTTCTACGAGCAGTACTTC. This translates into CASSLQGQRFYEQYF.

The V and J genes are TRBV7-2 and TRBJ2-1, with no clear D. With 5 bases removed from V and 0 bases from J, the gap between germline ends came to 11 bases. Per germline, CDR1 SGHTA and CDR2 FQGNSA. The CDR3 loop spans 15 amino acids. CDR3 region: CASSSVFDSYNEQFF. The CDR3 DNA sequence: TGTGCCAGCAGCAGCGTTTTTGACTCCTACAATGAGCAGTTCTTC.

V and J are TRBV10-3 and TRBJ1-1; 9 bases line up with TRBD1. Germline V lookup: CDR1 ENHRY, CDR2 SYGVKD. Trimming took 4 bases from V and 5 from J; bases not matched to a gene: 5. The length of the CDR3 is 14 residues. Here the CDR3 DNA reads TGTGCCATCAGTGGACGACAGGGGGGGACTGAAGCTTTCTTT. Translating it yields CAISGRQGGTEAFF.

The V call is TRBV5-4, the J call TRBJ2-4, with TRBD1 identical over 9 bases. This CDR3 is built from 17 residues. V trimming: 0 bases; J trimming: 6 bases; junction bases outside the gene matches: 10. CDR1 SGHNT and CDR2 YYREEE come from the germline V gene (reference sequence). CDR3 region: CASSLALSGQGGNIQYF. In DNA, the CDR3 is TGTGCCAGCAGCTTGGCCCTCTCGGGACAGGGCGGAAACATTCAGTACTTC.

This chain connects TRBV7-2 to TRBJ2-5; the D gene is possibly TRBD2 (5 bases). CDR3 size: 15 residues. In germline, CDR1 is SGHTA, CDR2 FQGNSA. V was pared by 6 bases and J by 3 bases, with 17 bases between. The DNA for the CDR3 is TGTGCCAGCAGATTACAGCACAGCGGTAAAGAGACCCAGTACTTC. This encodes CASRLQHSGKETQYF.

The chain links TRBV30 to TRBJ1-2; D is possibly TRBD1 (6 bases). The V end lost 4 bases, the J end lost 2 bases, and 8 bases lay between the germline ends. The CDR3 contains 12 residues. Germline loops: CDR1 GTSNPN, CDR2 SVGIG (reference sequence). In DNA form, the CDR3 reads TGTGCCTGGAAGGGGGGGAACTATGGCTACACCTTC. Residues: CAWKGGNYGYTF. Supplemented by reference TRBV30 and TRBJ1-2, the full variable domain reads SQTIHQWPATLVQPVGSPLSLECTVEGTSNPNLYWYRQAAGRGLQLLFYSVGIGQISSEVPQNLSASRPQDRQFILSSKKLLLSDSGFYLCAWKGGNYGYTFGSGTRLTVV.

The V gene is TRBV18, the J gene TRBJ2-7; 11 bases line up with TRBD2. Germline CDR1 reads KGHSH; CDR2 reads LQKENI. The CDR3 totals 17 residues. Germline trimming cut 0 bases from V and 5 bases from J; bases unmatched to any gene: 9. The CDR3 DNA reads TGTGCCAGCTCACCACCTATTAGCGGGAGGGCCGTACACGAGCAGTACTTC. The encoded protein is CASSPPISGRAVHEQYF.

This clone was seen more than once but under ten times. This chain joins TRBV5-4 and TRBJ1-1; D not resolved. Germline V lookup: CDR1 SGHNT, CDR2 YYREEE (reference sequence). V lost 1 base to trimming and J lost 1 base, with 5 bases between them. There are 13 residues in the CDR3. CDR3 region: CASSLRGNTEAFF. The CDR3 DNA follows: TGTGCCAGCAGCTTGCGGGGGAACACTGAAGCTTTCTTT.

V usage is TRBV29-1 and J usage is TRBJ2-5, with D uncertain. V was pared by 5 bases and J by 5 bases, with 9 bases between. CDR1 and CDR2 from the germline V gene are SQVTM and ANQGSEA. This CDR3 contains 11 residues. CDR3 nucleotide sequence: TGCAGCGTTCAGACTGTTGAGACCCAGTACTTC. Its protein is CSVQTVETQYF.

CDR3: CASSQDPLAGVNQETQYF. The CDR3 DNA sequence: TGTGCCAGCAGCCAAGATCCCCTAGCTGGAGTAAACCAAGAGACCCAGTACTTC. The chain joins TRBV4-2 to TRBJ2-5, with D possibly being TRBD2 (5 bases). Germline loops: CDR1 LGHNA, CDR2 YNFKEQ. Trimming took off 0 bases at V and 0 bases at J, with 17 bases between the two ends. The CDR3 extends over 18 amino acids.

This clone has a handful of counts. The V and J genes are TRBV29-1 and TRBJ1-1; TRBD1 matches at 8 bases. CDR3 length: 13 amino acids. Trimming removed 6 bases from V and 3 bases from J; junction bases left unmatched: 6. Germline CDR1 is SQVTM and CDR2 is ANQGSEA. The CDR3 DNA is TGCAGCGTCCGCCGACAGGGGTACACTGAAGCTTTCTTT. The encoded protein is CSVRRQGYTEAFF.

V is TRBV21-1 and J is TRBJ2-3; the table names TRBD2, a call not compared with the DNA. TRBV21-1 is a listed pseudogene. The CDR3 has 18 amino acids. Here the CDR3 reads CASSKAASGGTSTDTQYF. DNA for the CDR3: TGTGCCAGCAGCAAGGCTGCTAGCGGGGGTACTAGCACAGATACGCAGTATTTT.

V is TRBV7-9 and J is TRBJ2-2; D is undetermined. CDR3 length: 15 residues. The ends were cut back, 1 base at V and 1 base at J, with 7 bases in the middle. CDR1 and CDR2 from the germline V gene are SEHNR and FQNEAQ (reference sequence). CDR3 in amino acids: CASSLDSLNTGELFF. CDR3 nucleotide sequence: TGTGCCAGCAGCTTAGACTCCCTGAACACCGGGGAGCTGTTTTTT.

The rearrangement joins TRBV29-1 to TRBJ2-1; 9 bases fit TRBD2. Germline assignment: CDR1 SQVTM and CDR2 ANQGSEA. The CDR3 runs 14 residues. Losses at the gene ends were 6 bases for V and 8 bases for J; bases not matched to a gene: 11. This CDR3 reads CSVRRASGMDEQFF. In DNA form, the CDR3 reads TGCAGCGTCCGAAGGGCTAGCGGGATGGATGAGCAGTTCTTC.

The chain joins TRBV7-9 to TRBJ1-1, with D possibly TRBD1 on 6 matching bases. The V end was cut by 1 base, the J end by 12 bases, with 15 bases between. The CDR3 spans 13 residues. From germline, CDR1 is SEHNR and CDR2 FQNEAQ (reference sequence). CDR3 amino acids: CASSLESRGRPFF. The CDR3, as DNA: TGTGCCAGCAGCTTAGAATCCAGGGGCAGACCTTTCTTT.

This chain uses TRBV28 with TRBJ2-1, with 7 bases aligning to TRBD1. The CDR3 contains 14 residues. J gave up 9 bases and V 6 bases, and 11 bases lay outside the gene matches. Germline-derived CDR1 and CDR2 are MDHEN and SYDVKM. The CDR3 loop reads CASSTDREWAEQFF. Written as DNA, the CDR3 is TGTGCCAGCAGCACTGACAGGGAGTGGGCTGAGCAGTTCTTC.

This chain links TRBV7-9 with TRBJ1-1; 11 nucleotides line up with TRBD1. The V segment lost 2 bases and the J segment 8 bases; nucleotides outside the gene matches: 10. This CDR3 contains 16 residues. Germline V gene sequence: CDR1 SEHNR, CDR2 FQNEAQ (reference sequence). The CDR3 bases are TGTGCCAGCAGCTTATCTCGCGGGACAGGGGGAAGAGAAGCTTTCTTT. It yields the protein CASSLSRGTGGREAFF. Together with reference TRBV7-9 and TRBJ1-1, the CDR3 gives the full variable domain: DTGVSQNPRHKITKRGQNVTFRCDPISEHNRLYWYRQTLGQGPEFLTYFQNEAQLEKSRLLSDRFSAERPKGSFSTLEIQRTEQGDSAMYLCASSLSRGTGGREAFFGQGTRLTVV.

This clone appeared a single time. J is TRBJ2-7 and V is TRBV18; TRBD1 matches at 7 bases. The CDR3 is made up of 13 amino acids. Germline V gene sequence: CDR1 KGHSH, CDR2 LQKENI. The V segment lost 3 bases and the J segment 2 bases; nucleotides outside the gene matches: 1. CDR3 loop: CASSPGQTYEQYF. As DNA, the CDR3 is TGTGCCAGCTCACCGGGACAGACCTACGAGCAGTACTTC.

The gene calls are TRBV30 and TRBJ2-1; D remains unclear. Germline lookup yields CDR1 GTSNPN and CDR2 SVGIG (reference sequence). This CDR3 is 13 amino acids long. The germline V and J ends were trimmed by 3 bases and 1 base, with 7 bases remaining between them. The CDR3 nucleotides are TGTGCCTGGAGCCAAACTTCCTACAATGAGCAGTTCTTC. Encoded protein: CAWSQTSYNEQFF.

The V and J genes are TRBV2 and TRBJ1-1; TRBD1 agrees at 8 bases. CDR1 and CDR2 (germline): SNHLY, FYNNEI. V shed 9 bases, J shed 3 bases, and the junction held 3 bases outside the gene matches. This CDR3 region has 12 residues. DNA for the CDR3: TGTGCCAGGGGACAGGAGGACACTGAAGCTTTCTTT. This codes for CARGQEDTEAFF.

Only a few counts were recorded for this clone. The V gene is TRBV4-2, the J gene TRBJ2-3, with 7 nucleotides matching TRBD2. The germline V gene has CDR1 LGHNA and CDR2 YNFKEQ. The CDR3 is made up of 15 amino acids. V lost 4 bases, J lost 0 bases, and 4 bases stayed unmatched. As DNA, the CDR3 is TGTGCCAGCAGCCGCGAACTAGCGAGCACAGATACGCAGTATTTT. Encoded protein: CASSRELASTDTQYF.

V and J are TRBV28 and TRBJ1-1; 7 bases line up with TRBD1. Germline V lookup: CDR1 MDHEN, CDR2 SYDVKM. After removal of 5 bases from V and 3 bases from J, the junction contained 9 bases not matched to a gene. The CDR3 loop spans 15 amino acids. CDR3 loop: CASSQGGTGDTEAFF. DNA of the CDR3: TGTGCCAGCAGTCAAGGCGGCACAGGGGACACTGAAGCTTTCTTT.

The chain is built from TRBV2 and TRBJ2-2; a possible D gene is TRBD1 (5 bases). The V end was cut by 4 bases, the J end by 5 bases, with 14 bases between. The CDR3 has 15 residues. Germline-derived CDR1 and CDR2 are SNHLY and FYNNEI. For the CDR3, the DNA is TGTGCCAGCAGTGTGGGCAGGGTATGGACCGGGGAGCTGTTTTTT. Protein sequence: CASSVGRVWTGELFF.